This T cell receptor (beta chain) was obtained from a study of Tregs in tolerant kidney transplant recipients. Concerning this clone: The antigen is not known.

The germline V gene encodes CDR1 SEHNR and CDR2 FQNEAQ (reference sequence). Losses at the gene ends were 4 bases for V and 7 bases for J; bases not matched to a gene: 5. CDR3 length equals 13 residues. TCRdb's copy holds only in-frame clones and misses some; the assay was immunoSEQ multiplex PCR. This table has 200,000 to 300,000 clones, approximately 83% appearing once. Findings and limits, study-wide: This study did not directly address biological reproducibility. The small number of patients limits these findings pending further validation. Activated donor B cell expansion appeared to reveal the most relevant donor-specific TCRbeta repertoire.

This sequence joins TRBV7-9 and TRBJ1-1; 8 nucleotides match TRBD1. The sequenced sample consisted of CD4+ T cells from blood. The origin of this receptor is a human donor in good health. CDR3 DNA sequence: TGTGCCAGCAGCTCACAGACAGGGGTTGAAGCTTTCTTT. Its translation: CASSSQTGVEAFF.